These 16 T cell receptor beta chains were all obtained from the same sample, sequenced in a study of early T cells in non-severe SARS-CoV-2 infection. TCRdb re-called the 5' RACE reads through MiXCR, storing one row per CDR3 protein. Of around 100,000 distinct CDR3 sequences listed, roughly 15% are singletons. Specimen: whole blood. All receptors come from an adult who was a healthcare worker with PCR-confirmed SARS-CoV-2 infection or an uninfected control (not recorded which).

A few counts support this clonotype. The chain carries TRBV3-1 and TRBJ1-2; D uncertain. Trimming left V 3 bases short and J 4 bases short, with 18 bases between. This CDR3 has 16 residues. In germline, CDR1 is LGHDT, CDR2 YNNKEL (reference sequence). The CDR3 region is CASSHSPPEDFYGYTF. The DNA of the CDR3 is TGTGCCAGCAGCCATTCCCCCCCAGAGGACTTCTATGGCTACACCTTC.

The chain employs TRBV19 and TRBJ2-7; 11 positions agree with TRBD1. Germline V lookup: CDR1 LNHDA, CDR2 SQIVND (reference sequence). With V trimmed by 5 bases and J by 5 bases, 8 bases remained unmatched. The CDR3 length is 15 residues. CDR3 sequence: CASSLGQGGPHEQYF. As DNA, the CDR3 is TGTGCCAGTAGTTTGGGACAGGGGGGCCCCCACGAGCAGTACTTC.

There are a few counts of this clonotype. The CDR3 nucleotides read TGTGCCAGCAGTTACCGAAGTATACAGGTATCCTACGAGCAGTACTTC. Translating gives CASSYRSIQVSYEQYF. The J gene is TRBJ2-7, the V gene TRBV6-2 or TRBV6-3; a possible D gene is TRBD1 (5 bases). CDR1 and CDR2 from the germline V gene are MNHEY and SVGEGT. Trimming pared 2 bases from V and 1 base from J, leaving 15 bases between. CDR3 length: 16 amino acids.

This clonotype was seen a handful of times. V usage is TRBV5-1 and J usage is TRBJ2-7, with a weak D call TRBD1 (5 bases). Germline loops: CDR1 SGHRS, CDR2 YFSETQ. V lost 4 bases, J lost 3 bases, and 14 bases lay in between. The CDR3 loop spans 14 amino acids. The CDR3 coding sequence is TGCGCCAGCAGCCTAAAAACCGACAGCTACGAGCAGTACTTC. Protein product: CASSLKTDSYEQYF.

This clonotype has a handful of counts. Because the CDR3's place on the DNA is in doubt, the DNA is left out and the CDR3 is given as listed by TCRdb. V usage is TRBV11-2 and J usage is TRBJ2-1; TRBD1, as called in the table, went unchecked against the DNA. Germline lookup yields CDR1 SGHAT and CDR2 FQNNGV. The CDR3 contains 14 residues when both ends are counted. CDR3 region: CASSFGQGSGSLIF.

This clonotype was detected a few times. The chain is built from TRBV28 and TRBJ2-1; D unresolved. V lost 7 bases and J 5 bases, leaving 21 bases between the germline ends. The CDR3 has 16 amino acids. CDR1 MDHEN and CDR2 SYDVKM come from the germline V gene. CDR3 in DNA: TGTGCCAGCACTTCTGGGCAGCATCCTCGAAACAATGAGCAGTTCTTC. Translating gives CASTSGQHPRNNEQFF.

This clonotype was seen a handful of times. This sequence joins TRBV7-9 and TRBJ2-1, with 11 bases aligning to TRBD1. The CDR3 covers 17 residues. V was clipped by 6 bases and J by 5 bases; unmatched bases: 12. Germline-derived CDR1 and CDR2 are SEHNR and FQNEAQ (reference sequence). For the CDR3, the DNA is TGTGCCAGCAGTCTTTTGAAGGGGACAGGGGGTGACAATGAGCAGTTCTTC. As protein: CASSLLKGTGGDNEQFF.

This chain uses TRBV29-1 with TRBJ1-5; D unresolved. CDR1 is SQVTM and CDR2 is ANQGSEA in the germline V gene. V was clipped by 3 bases and J by 5 bases, with 2 bases between them. The length of the CDR3 is 10 residues. The CDR3 is CSVEDQPQHF. The CDR3 DNA reads TGCAGCGTTGAGGATCAGCCCCAGCATTTT.

As DNA, the CDR3 is TGTGCCAGCAGTTATGAGATGAGTGGGACAGCGTCTCTTCAGAGTGGCTACACCTTC. This sequence encodes CASSYEMSGTASLQSGYTF. The chain uses TRBV6-2 or TRBV6-3 and TRBJ1-2, with 7 bases aligning to TRBD1. CDR1 is MNHEY and CDR2 is SVGEGT in the germline V gene. Losses at the gene ends were 3 bases for V and 7 bases for J; bases not matched to a gene: 23. The CDR3 covers 19 residues.

The genes are TRBV7-9 and TRBJ2-1; TRBD2 is a possible D gene (6 bases). The length of the CDR3 is 12 residues. Between the trimmed V and J ends, which lost 5 bases and 6 bases, there was a span of 8 bases. Germline V gene data show CDR1 as SEHNR and CDR2 as FQNEAQ (reference sequence). CDR3 sequence: CASSRTINEQFF. The CDR3 coding sequence is TGTGCCAGCAGCCGGACTATCAATGAGCAGTTCTTC.

This rearrangement joins TRBV6-4 to TRBJ2-3, with D unresolved. The V gene's germline CDR1 is MRHNA and CDR2 SNTAGT. V lost 3 bases and J 2 bases, leaving 12 bases between the germline ends. CDR3 length: 15 residues. CDR3 protein: CASSEGLLHTDTQYF. The CDR3 DNA reads TGTGCCAGCAGTGAGGGCCTTTTGCACACAGATACGCAGTATTTT.

The J gene is TRBJ2-3, the V gene TRBV7-2; D call uncertain. Trimming removed 5 bases from V and 4 bases from J, with 10 bases in between. This CDR3 comprises 13 residues. Germline V gives CDR1 SGHTA, CDR2 FQGNSA. In DNA, the CDR3 is TGTGCCAGCAGCGTAGTTGGTGCAGATACGCAGTATTTT. The encoded protein is CASSVVGADTQYF.

This rearrangement joins TRBV29-1 to TRBJ2-1; no clear D gene. This CDR3 contains 10 residues. The V end lost 3 bases, the J end lost 7 bases, and 4 bases lay between the germline ends. The germline gives CDR1 SQVTM, CDR2 ANQGSEA. The CDR3 sequence is CSVDRNEQFF. For the CDR3, the DNA is TGCAGCGTTGACCGAAATGAGCAGTTCTTC.

This clonotype was detected only a few times. The chain recombines TRBV6-5 with TRBJ1-1, with a weak D call TRBD1 (6 bases). Trimming shortened V by 4 bases and J by 1 base, and 10 bases separated the two germline ends. Germline assignment: CDR1 MNHEY and CDR2 SVGAGI. The CDR3 has 14 residues. This CDR3 is CASSSLTGNTEAFF. As DNA, the CDR3 is TGTGCCAGCAGTTCCTTGACAGGGAACACTGAAGCTTTCTTT.

The table lists this clonotype with a few counts. The chain is built from TRBV9 and TRBJ2-2, with D uncertain. Germline-derived CDR1 and CDR2 are SGDLS and YYNGEE. The V end lost 1 base, the J end lost 3 bases, and 4 bases lay between the germline ends. The CDR3 runs 13 residues. The CDR3 DNA reads TGTGCCAGCAGCGTATGGGACACCGGGGAGCTGTTTTTT. Protein product: CASSVWDTGELFF.

This clonotype turned up a few times. This chain joins TRBV20-1 and TRBJ1-1; 10 bases agree with TRBD1. Per germline, CDR1 DFQATT and CDR2 SNEGSKA (reference sequence). The CDR3 spans 14 residues. The trim removed 2 bases at V and 6 bases at J, leaving 6 bases unmatched. The CDR3 loop reads CSARRDRGHPEAFF. The CDR3 nucleotides are TGCAGTGCTAGAAGGGACAGGGGACACCCTGAAGCTTTCTTT.